The T cell receptor beta chain under discussion was sequenced for a study of CD8+ T cells in alopecia areata. Study-level results: Relative to mice, TCR sharing across patients was less clear, a difference possibly HLA-related. Normal-skin resident alphabeta T cells also appear among scalp sample sequences. Clonality was higher in lesional than normal scalp, especially in alopecia totalis/universalis.

It was cDNA, reverse transcribed from extracted RNA, that served as the sequencing template. TCRdb keeps only in-frame clones here, not all; method: immunoSEQ multiplex PCR. This sample carries 98,000 or so clones, 45% to 70% of them seen once, and the ten largest clones take less than 25%. The CDR3 contains 13 residues. With 6 bases removed from V and 1 base from J, the gap between germline ends came to 9 bases. From germline, CDR1 is MNHEY and CDR2 SVGAGI. In its sample, this clone was seen a few times. What it binds is unknown. PBMCs provided sorted CD4+ and CD8+ T cells. This chain connects TRBV6-5 to TRBJ1-1; D perhaps matches TRBD1 (5 bases). The sample comprised CD8+ T cells sorted from blood. The source of this sequence is a human donor in good health. The CDR3 loop is CASRLGGNTEAFF. Written as DNA, the CDR3 is TGTGCCAGCAGACTCGGGGGGAACACTGAAGCTTTCTTT.